The 29 T cell receptor beta chains below all came from one sample that was sequenced in a study of blood T cells in healthy people across ages. Together with a sample-barcoded 5' primer, a J-beta primer mix was included in a second PCR lasting about 7 to 12 cycles. TCRdb reprocessed the 5' RACE reads with MiXCR, giving one entry per CDR3 protein. This table has around 2 million distinct CDR3 sequences, about two fifths appearing once. Specimen: blood. The receptor set was obtained from a human donor in good health.

The V gene is TRBV11-2, the J gene TRBJ2-1, with TRBD1 as a possible D gene (5 bases). Germline CDR1 and CDR2: SGHAT and FQNNGV. Trimming removed 3 bases at V and 9 bases at J, with 9 bases between. The CDR3 totals 12 residues. CDR3 region: CASSFQGIEQFF. The CDR3, as DNA: TGTGCCAGCAGCTTCCAGGGTATTGAGCAGTTCTTC.

V usage is TRBV15 and J usage is TRBJ1-1; D not resolved. Trimming removed 0 bases at V and 5 bases at J, with 10 bases between. This CDR3 spans 14 amino acids. CDR1 is LNHNV and CDR2 is YYDKDF in the germline V gene (reference sequence). The CDR3 DNA follows: TGTGCCACCAGCAGAGATTTAGGGTGGACTGAAGCTTTCTTT. Translation gives CATSRDLGWTEAFF.

In this sample, this clonotype turned up a few times. The rearrangement uses TRBV5-5 and TRBJ1-5; D gene ambiguous. Germline CDR1 is SGHKS and CDR2 is YYEKEE (reference sequence). CDR3 length equals 14 residues. Deletions cut 3 bases from V and 4 bases from J, with 11 bases between. The CDR3 here is CASSSMTGNQPQHF. In DNA form, the CDR3 reads TGTGCCAGCAGCTCAATGACGGGAAATCAGCCCCAGCATTTT.

V is TRBV20-1 and J is TRBJ2-1; 9 bases line up with TRBD2. Unmatched junction bases numbered 3, after V lost 1 base and J lost 2 bases. Germline assignment: CDR1 DFQATT and CDR2 SNEGSKA (reference sequence). CDR3 size: 15 residues. For the CDR3, the DNA is TGCAGTGCTAGAGTCCGCGGGAGGGCCTACAATGAGCAGTTCTTC. Translation: CSARVRGRAYNEQFF.

The genes are TRBV7-2 and TRBJ2-1, with D possibly matching TRBD2 (6 bases). Germline CDR1 SGHTA, CDR2 FQGNSA. The CDR3 loop spans 16 amino acids. Trimming pared 3 bases from V and 0 bases from J, leaving 12 bases between. The CDR3 loop reads CASSLLAHSSYNEQFF. CDR3 coding DNA: TGTGCCAGCAGCTTGCTAGCGCACAGCTCCTACAATGAGCAGTTCTTC.

The rearrangement links TRBV6-2 or TRBV6-3 to TRBJ2-1, with 10 bases identical to TRBD2. V lost 4 bases, J lost 4 bases, and 7 bases stayed unmatched. This CDR3 contains 16 residues. Germline V gene lookup returns CDR1 MNHEY and CDR2 SVGEGT. The CDR3 sequence is CASSLIAGGEYNEQFF. CDR3 nucleotide sequence: TGTGCCAGCAGTTTAATAGCGGGGGGAGAATACAATGAGCAGTTCTTC.

This clonotype was seen only a few times. The chain links TRBV6-2 or TRBV6-3 to TRBJ2-7; unclear D gene. The CDR3 covers 13 residues. V was pared by 0 bases and J by 4 bases, with 7 bases between. Per the germline V gene, CDR1 is MNHEY and CDR2 is SVGEGT. The CDR3 loop reads CASSYSRLYEQYF. The DNA for the CDR3 is TGTGCCAGCAGTTACTCGCGGCTATACGAGCAGTACTTC.

The chain is built from TRBV28 and TRBJ2-4; D is undetermined. The J call may be wrong; the DNA end is better matched by TRBJ2-7. Germline loops: CDR1 MDHEN, CDR2 SYDVKM. The CDR3 runs 16 residues. The CDR3 is CASSLMGISMWSEQYF. In DNA, the CDR3 is TGTGCCAGCAGTTTGATGGGGATCTCTATGTGGTCCGAGCAGTACTTC.

The chain links TRBV6-2 or TRBV6-3 to TRBJ1-1; D is uncertain. The CDR3 is 15 residues long. Looked up from germline, CDR1 is MNHEY and CDR2 is SVGEGT. V was cut by 2 bases and J by 5 bases, with 15 bases left in between. For the CDR3, the DNA is TGTGCCAGCAGTTACATTCGGTCCCGAGGGACTGAAGCTTTCTTT. Protein product: CASSYIRSRGTEAFF.

The genes are TRBV11-3 and TRBJ2-7; tentatively, D is TRBD1 (6 bases). From germline, CDR1 is SGHNT and CDR2 YENEEA. The CDR3 is 14 amino acids. V was cut by 1 base and J by 3 bases, with 10 bases left in between. CDR3 nucleotides: TGTGCCAGCAGCTTAGGATTGGGACACTACGAGCAGTACTTC. It codes for CASSLGLGHYEQYF.

This clonotype occurred a few times. The chain recombines TRBV20-1 with TRBJ2-1; no clear D. Germline CDR1 DFQATT, CDR2 SNEGSKA (reference sequence). The V end was cut by 1 base, the J end by 14 bases, with 15 bases between. CDR3 length: 12 residues. Here the CDR3 DNA reads TGCAGTGCTAGAGCAATAGCAATGAAGGAGTTCTTC. It encodes CSARAIAMKEFF.

This clonotype was found a few times. The genes are TRBV4-3 and TRBJ2-1, with 7 bases lining up with TRBD2. The V gene end was trimmed by 0 bases and the J gene end by 4 bases; junction bases not matched to a gene: 6. The germline gives CDR1 LGHNA, CDR2 YSLEER. This CDR3 has 16 amino acids. The CDR3 DNA sequence: TGCGCCAGCAGCCAAGAGGCAGCGGGGAAGTACAATGAGCAGTTCTTC. Translation gives CASSQEAAGKYNEQFF.

The J gene is TRBJ2-5, the V gene TRBV6-5; D perhaps matches TRBD2 (7 bases). V lost 2 bases to trimming and J lost 2 bases, with 12 bases between them. CDR1 is MNHEY, CDR2 SVGAGI, per germline. The CDR3 totals 15 residues. The CDR3 sequence: CASSYTGGTQETQYF. Here the CDR3 DNA reads TGTGCCAGCAGTTACACCGGGGGGACACAAGAGACCCAGTACTTC.

This clonotype was recorded a few times. The rearrangement uses TRBV7-8 and TRBJ2-1, with D maybe TRBD1 (5 bases). Looked up from germline, CDR1 is SGHVS and CDR2 is FQNEAQ. Deletions cut 5 bases from V and 2 bases from J, with 19 bases between. CDR3 size: 17 residues. CDR3 residues: CASSPLSQAGTYNEQFF. CDR3 DNA: TGTGCCAGCAGCCCGTTATCACAGGCAGGGACCTACAATGAGCAGTTCTTC.

A remark on this clonotype: A much more abundant neighbour one base away suggests this may be a read error. The chain couples TRBV7-9 to TRBJ1-5; no clear D. The ends were cut back, 3 bases at V and 7 bases at J, with 7 bases in the middle. Germline V gene lookup returns CDR1 SEHNR and CDR2 FQNEAQ (reference sequence). The CDR3 extends over 12 amino acids. CDR3 bases: TGTGCCAGCAGCTTTCAGAAACAGCCCCAGCATTTT. Residues: CASSFQKQPQHF.

The CDR3, as DNA: TGCGCCAGCAGATCTACCGGGACAGGGGGCCGGGGTGAGCAGTTCTTC. This codes for CASRSTGTGGRGEQFF. The genes are TRBV5-1 and TRBJ2-1; 12 bases are a match to TRBD1. The junction had 12 bases not matched to a gene; V was cut back by 5 bases and J by 9 bases. Germline CDR1 is SGHRS and CDR2 is YFSETQ. This CDR3 contains 16 residues.

The chain recombines TRBV7-2 with TRBJ1-4; the D is unclear. V gave up 3 bases and J gave up 5 bases, with 10 bases separating them. This CDR3 is 14 amino acids long. CDR1 is SGHTA, CDR2 FQGNSA, per germline. This CDR3 is CASSFQSVNEKLFF. Written as DNA, the CDR3 is TGTGCCAGCAGCTTCCAGTCAGTAAATGAAAAACTGTTTTTT.

J is TRBJ2-7 and V is TRBV7-9; D not certain. V shed 7 bases and J shed 2 bases, with 15 bases lying between them. The CDR3 contains 14 residues. Germline-derived CDR1 and CDR2 are SEHNR and FQNEAQ (reference sequence). In nucleotides, the CDR3 is TGTGCCAGCAACTTTCAAACAGATCCCTACGAGCAGTACTTC. Protein sequence: CASNFQTDPYEQYF.

The chain combines TRBV29-1 with TRBJ2-4; perhaps TRBD2 as D (5 bases). Germline V CDR1 and CDR2: SQVTM, ANQGSEA. The V gene lost 4 bases and the J gene lost 6 bases, with 16 bases spanning the gap. The CDR3 runs 14 residues. CDR3 bases: TGCAGCGTTGCATTCGACTACATTCGAAACATTCAGTACTTC. Its protein is CSVAFDYIRNIQYF. The full variable domain, its missing parts supplied by reference TRBV29-1 and TRBJ2-4, is SAVISQKPSRDICQRGTSLTIQCQVDSQVTMMFWYRQQPGQSLTLIATANQGSEATYESGFVIDKFPISRPNLTFSTLTVSNMSPEDSSIYLCSVAFDYIRNIQYFGAGTRLSVL.

This rearrangement joins TRBV7-8 to TRBJ2-5; possible D gene TRBD2, 5 bases. The germline gives CDR1 SGHVS, CDR2 FQNEAQ. This CDR3 is 12 amino acids long. V was cut by 2 bases and J by 9 bases, with 10 bases left in between. CDR3 coding DNA: TGTGCCAGCAGCTTACAGCGCGGGCCCCAGTACTTC. Protein sequence: CASSLQRGPQYF. The full variable domain, with the rest looked up from reference TRBV7-8 and TRBJ2-5, is GAGVSQSPRYKVAKRGQDVALRCDPISGHVSLFWYQQALGQGPEFLTYFQNEAQLDKSGLPSDRFFAERPEGSVSTLKIQRTQQEDSAVYLCASSLQRGPQYFGPGTRLLVL.

The rearrangement links TRBV20-1 to TRBJ1-1; TRBD1 aligns across 7 bases. After removal of 6 bases from V and 6 bases from J, the junction contained 7 bases not matched to a gene. CDR1 DFQATT and CDR2 SNEGSKA come from the germline V gene (reference sequence). This CDR3 comprises 12 residues. CDR3: CSALNRGSEAFF. The CDR3 DNA follows: TGCAGTGCGCTTAACAGGGGCTCTGAAGCTTTCTTT.

This clonotype has just a few counts. This chain connects TRBV29-1 to TRBJ2-7, with TRBD2 as a possible D gene (5 bases). V was clipped by 5 bases and J by 1 base, with 12 bases between them. The length of the CDR3 is 13 residues. Germline CDR1 and CDR2: SQVTM and ANQGSEA. The CDR3 is CSVRETASYEQYF. CDR3 in DNA: TGCAGCGTTAGGGAGACCGCTTCCTACGAGCAGTACTTC.

This clonotype was detected ten times or more. The chain couples TRBV7-2 to TRBJ2-7; TRBD1 matches 7 bases. Germline V lookup: CDR1 SGHTA, CDR2 FQGNSA. There are 14 residues in the CDR3. The junction had 10 bases not matched to a gene; V was cut back by 5 bases and J by 6 bases. The CDR3 region is CASSPITGAGEQYF. The CDR3 DNA sequence: TGTGCCAGCAGCCCCATAACAGGGGCGGGCGAGCAGTACTTC.

The gene calls are TRBV6-1 and TRBJ2-1, with TRBD2 matching over 8 bases. Per germline, CDR1 MNHNS and CDR2 SASEGT. The CDR3 consists of 19 residues. V lost 6 bases to trimming and J lost 0 bases; unmatched junction nucleotides: 16. Here the CDR3 reads CASRPFGRGAVSSYNEQFF. The CDR3 bases are TGTGCCAGCAGGCCCTTTGGGCGGGGGGCCGTGAGCTCCTACAATGAGCAGTTCTTC.

This clonotype was found a few times. The V call is TRBV6-1, the J call TRBJ2-7; TRBD1 agrees at 8 bases. The germline CDR1 and CDR2 sequences are MNHNS and SASEGT. The length of the CDR3 is 16 residues. Trimming removed 0 bases from V and 2 bases from J; junction bases left unmatched: 6. The CDR3 spells CASSEALRGLTYEQYF. CDR3 DNA: TGTGCCAGCAGTGAAGCTCTCAGGGGGCTAACCTACGAGCAGTACTTC.

Ten or more counts support this clonotype. A junction end diverges from the germline sequence, so it may reflect a read error. The chain carries TRBV7-2 and TRBJ2-1, with 8 nucleotides matching TRBD1. CDR1 and CDR2 from the germline V gene are SGHTA and FQGNSA. CDR3 length: 13 residues. The CDR3 nucleotides read TGTGCTAGCAGCTTATACAGGGGGAATGAGCAGTTCTTC. Amino acids: CASSLYRGNEQFF.

This clonotype was counted a few times. The chain links TRBV5-1 to TRBJ2-5; either TRBD1 or TRBD2 may supply D (6 bases each). Germline V gene data show CDR1 as SGHRS and CDR2 as YFSETQ. CDR3 length: 13 residues. V lost 7 bases to trimming and J lost 3 bases, with 13 bases between them. The CDR3 region is CASSRGDKETQYF. DNA for the CDR3: TGCGCCAGCTCTAGGGGGGACAAAGAGACCCAGTACTTC. Full variable domain (outside the CDR3, taken from reference TRBV5-1 and TRBJ2-5): KAGVTQTPRYLIKTRGQQVTLSCSPISGHRSVSWYQQTPGQGLQFLFEYFSETQRNKGNFPGRFSGRQFSNSRSEMNVSTLELGDSALYLCASSRGDKETQYFGPGTRLLVL.

The gene calls are TRBV5-5 and TRBJ2-7; 9 bases match TRBD1. The CDR3 has 15 residues. V was clipped by 4 bases and J by 1 base; unmatched bases: 6. Per the germline V gene, CDR1 is SGHKS and CDR2 is YYEKEE (reference sequence). The CDR3: CASSRMGQGSYEQYF. CDR3 nucleotides: TGTGCCAGCAGCAGGATGGGACAGGGATCCTACGAGCAGTACTTC.

This clonotype has more than one count but fewer than ten. The chain combines TRBV29-1 with TRBJ2-1; possible D gene TRBD2, 7 bases. The V end was cut by 4 bases, the J end by 5 bases, with 24 bases between. The V gene's germline CDR1 is SQVTM and CDR2 ANQGSEA. The CDR3 contains 17 residues. For the CDR3, the DNA is TGCAGCGTTGTGGGGGGGGGGCTAGCGGAGACCCACAATGAGCAGTTCTTC. Its translation is CSVVGGGLAETHNEQFF.